A single sample is the source of the 10 T cell receptor beta chains below, sequenced in a study of OX40 agonist ivuxolimab in advanced cancers. TCRdb keeps only in-frame clones here, not all; method: immunoSEQ multiplex PCR. The sample has approximately 70,000 clones; around 93% are singletons. The sequenced sample was CD4+ or CD8+ T cells sorted from blood, obtained in a trial of the OX40 agonist ivuxolimab. The receptors here all came from an adult with an advanced solid tumor such as melanoma, head and neck, liver or kidney cancer.

The chain couples TRBV30 to TRBJ2-7; 9 bases are a match to TRBD1. The germline gives CDR1 GTSNPN, CDR2 SVGIG (reference sequence). The CDR3 totals 12 residues. V lost 3 bases and J lost 6; bases outside the gene matches: 3. CDR3 nucleotide sequence: TGTGCCTGGAGACAGGGGGCGGTCGAGCAGTACTTC. Translated: CAWRQGAVEQYF.

The rearrangement links TRBV5-6 to TRBJ2-5; 8 positions agree with TRBD1. With V trimmed by 0 bases and J by 5 bases, 9 bases remained unmatched. CDR3 length: 16 residues. CDR1 SGHDT and CDR2 YYEEEE come from the germline V gene. This chain's CDR3 is CASSLASAGGLETQYF. CDR3 DNA: TGTGCCAGCAGCTTGGCCTCGGCAGGGGGCTTGGAGACCCAGTACTTC.

The V and J genes are TRBV6-1 and TRBJ1-5; 7 nucleotides line up with TRBD1. The J segment lost 6 bases and the V segment lost 7 bases, leaving 6 bases of the junction unmatched. The CDR3 extends over 13 amino acids. Germline-derived CDR1 and CDR2 are MNHNS and SASEGT. The CDR3 DNA is TGTGCCAGCAATACCGACAGGGCTCAGCCCCAGCATTTT. Translated, it gives CASNTDRAQPQHF.

V gene TRBV5-4 combines with J gene TRBJ1-1; a weak D match, TRBD1 (6 bases). The CDR3 loop spans 13 amino acids. V was shortened by 2 bases and J by 5 bases, with 10 bases between the two germline ends. Germline CDR1 SGHNT, CDR2 YYREEE (reference sequence). The CDR3 nucleotides read TGTGCCAGCAGCTTTCAAACAGGGACTGAAGCTTTCTTT. Translation gives CASSFQTGTEAFF.

This clone has just a few counts. The chain combines TRBV5-1 with TRBJ2-5, with D tentatively TRBD1 (6 bases). Germline V gene data show CDR1 as SGHRS and CDR2 as YFSETQ. CDR3 size: 16 residues. The V end was cut by 4 bases, the J end by 1 base, with 17 bases between. This chain's CDR3 is CASSPWGQTIQETQYF. Written as DNA, the CDR3 is TGCGCCAGCAGCCCCTGGGGGCAGACAATCCAAGAGACCCAGTACTTC.

The table lists this clone with a count of one. The chain uses TRBV5-1 and TRBJ1-2; 8 positions agree with TRBD1. The germline CDR1 and CDR2 sequences are SGHRS and YFSETQ. This CDR3 is 13 amino acids long. The ends lost 4 bases at V and 7 bases at J; junction bases unmatched: 6. The CDR3 DNA reads as TGCGCCAGCAGCCCGGACAGGGTGGGTGGCTACACCTTC. This encodes CASSPDRVGGYTF.

The chain recombines TRBV2 with TRBJ1-5, with 7 bases fitting TRBD1. The CDR3 totals 16 residues. Germline-derived CDR1 and CDR2 are SNHLY and FYNNEI. The V segment lost 3 bases and the J segment 1 base; nucleotides outside the gene matches: 6. The CDR3: CASSELFRGSNQPQHF. The CDR3 DNA reads as TGTGCCAGCAGTGAGCTGTTCAGGGGGAGCAATCAGCCCCAGCATTTT.

This chain connects TRBV10-2 to TRBJ2-2; no definite D call. V was clipped by 5 bases and J by 5 bases, with 3 bases between them. CDR1 and CDR2 from the germline V gene are WSHSY and SAAADI. The CDR3 totals 11 residues. CDR3 DNA: TGCGCCAGCAGTCGTACCGGGGAGCTGTTTTTT. Translating it yields CASSRTGELFF.

This chain connects TRBV11-2 to TRBJ1-6; weak D call: TRBD1 (5 bases). Between the trimmed V and J ends, which lost 0 bases and 1 base, there was a span of 7 bases. Germline-derived CDR1 and CDR2 are SGHAT and FQNNGV. The CDR3 runs to 16 residues. CDR3 nucleotide sequence: TGTGCCAGCAGCTTAGATGGGGGTTCCTATAATTCACCCCTCCACTTT. As protein: CASSLDGGSYNSPLHF.

This CDR3 reads CASSYSTRGRDTQYF. CDR3 nucleotides: TGTGCCAGCAGTTACTCGACCAGGGGGCGAGATACGCAGTATTTT. The chain joins TRBV6-5 to TRBJ2-3; TRBD1 matches 8 bases. J lost 5 bases, V lost 0 bases, and 4 bases had no gene match. CDR1 is MNHEY and CDR2 is SVGAGI in the germline V gene. This CDR3 has 15 amino acids.